This TCR beta chain stems from a study of T cell responses to AZD1222 COVID-19 vaccine. This clone was recorded only once. The V and J ends lost 5 bases and 7 bases respectively, with 12 bases between them. CDR1 is SEHNR, CDR2 FQNEAQ, per germline (reference sequence). The CDR3 is 13 residues long. Sequencing used immunoSEQ multiplex PCR; TCRdb keeps in-frame clones, though not all of them. Here the sample spans about 110,000 clones, roughly 90% being singletons. This receptor was obtained from an adult in good health. The chain recombines TRBV7-9 with TRBJ2-1, with a tentative D call TRBD1 (5 bases). Sequences were derived from peripheral blood, sampled on day 0 of AZD1222 vaccination. The CDR3 loop is CASSPPPGNEQFF. The CDR3 DNA sequence: TGTGCCAGCAGCCCGCCCCCAGGGAATGAGCAGTTCTTC.